This T cell receptor (beta chain) was identified during a study of blood T cell repertoires in COVID-19. As for the study in general: The samples span acute and convalescent COVID-19 from the United States, Italy and Spain. The analysed material was cDNA or gDNA that came from T cells, B-cell-depleted T cells, or PBMCs.

The CDR3 runs 12 residues. Trimming cost V 4 bases and J 0 bases, with 7 bases left between them. CDR1 and CDR2 from the germline V gene are SQVTM and ANQGSEA. Authors' data handling: For nucleated cells, counts were estimated from reference gene primer amplification. Produced via immunoSEQ multiplex PCR; TCRdb's table is partial and in-frame only. The V and J calls and the clone size are those of that table, but D and trimming were determined from the DNA. The data show 170,000 or so clones, approximately 87% seen once. V is TRBV29-1 and J is TRBJ2-7; tentative D call: TRBD1 (5 bases). The material sequenced was peripheral blood. The TCR comes from a woman aged 18-35 years who had recovered from COVID-19. CDR3: CSVVGDSYEQYF. The CDR3 DNA reads TGCAGCGTTGTAGGGGACTCCTACGAGCAGTACTTC.